This paragraph reports one T cell receptor beta chain. Its antigen is undetermined. Deletions cut 3 bases from V and 8 bases from J, with 17 bases between. CDR3 length: 15 residues. Germline CDR1 reads SEHNR; CDR2 reads FQNEAQ (reference sequence). This sample stems from a study of cytomegalovirus exposure and HLA in healthy donors. Vbeta (60) and Jbeta (13) primers were used in the PCR. Using immunoSEQ multiplex PCR, the repertoire was profiled, and TCRdb retains in-frame clones only, with some absent. The sample includes 60,000 to 70,000 clones, roughly 70% of them seen just once. Findings of the study overall: A previous analysis found most TCR beta V segments productive roughly 87% or roughly 30% of the time. Researchers reported in a later analysis that a missense DCLRE1C variant was tied to TCR beta V- and J-gene trimming. Common viral pathogens seemed to be connected with several of the most significant clusters, according to a later analysis.

The sample comprised PBMCs. The receptor comes from a woman aged 25 to 45 in good health and CMV-seronegative. The V and J genes are TRBV7-9 and TRBJ2-4; tentatively, D is TRBD1 (8 bases). In nucleotides, the CDR3 is TGTGCCAGCAGCTTCGGGGGGACAGGTTCGGACATTCAGTACTTC. It encodes CASSFGGTGSDIQYF. The full variable domain, completed using reference TRBV7-9 and TRBJ2-4, is DTGVSQNPRHKITKRGQNVTFRCDPISEHNRLYWYRQTLGQGPEFLTYFQNEAQLEKSRLLSDRFSAERPKGSFSTLEIQRTEQGDSAMYLCASSFGGTGSDIQYFGAGTRLSVL.